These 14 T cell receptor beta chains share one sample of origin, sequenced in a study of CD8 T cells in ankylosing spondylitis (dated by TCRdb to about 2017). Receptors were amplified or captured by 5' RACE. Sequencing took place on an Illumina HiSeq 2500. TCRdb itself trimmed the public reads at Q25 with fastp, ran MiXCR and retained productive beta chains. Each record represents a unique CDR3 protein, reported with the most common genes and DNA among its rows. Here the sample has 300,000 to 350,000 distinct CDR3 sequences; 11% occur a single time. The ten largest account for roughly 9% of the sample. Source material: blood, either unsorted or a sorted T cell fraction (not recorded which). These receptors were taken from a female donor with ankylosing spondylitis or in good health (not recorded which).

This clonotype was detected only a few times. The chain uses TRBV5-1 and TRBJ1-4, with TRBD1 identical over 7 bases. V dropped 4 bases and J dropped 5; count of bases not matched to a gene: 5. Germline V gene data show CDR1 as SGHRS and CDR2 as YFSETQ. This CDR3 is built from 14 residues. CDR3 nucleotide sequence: TGCGCCAGCAGCCCTGACAGGGCAAATGAAAAACTGTTTTTT. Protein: CASSPDRANEKLFF.

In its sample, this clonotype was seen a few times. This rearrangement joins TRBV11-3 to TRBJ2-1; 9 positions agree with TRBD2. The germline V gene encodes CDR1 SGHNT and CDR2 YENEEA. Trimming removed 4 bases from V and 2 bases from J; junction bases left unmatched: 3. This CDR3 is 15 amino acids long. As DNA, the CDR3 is TGTGCCAGCAGCTCTAGCGGGGAGGCCTACAATGAGCAGTTCTTC. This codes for CASSSSGEAYNEQFF.

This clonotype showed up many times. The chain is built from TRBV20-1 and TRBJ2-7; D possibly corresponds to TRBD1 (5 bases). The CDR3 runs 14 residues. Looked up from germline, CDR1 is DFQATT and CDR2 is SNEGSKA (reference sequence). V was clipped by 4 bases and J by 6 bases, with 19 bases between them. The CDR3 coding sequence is TGCAGTGCTAAGGACATAAGCCTACTTGGCGAGCAGTACTTC. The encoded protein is CSAKDISLLGEQYF.

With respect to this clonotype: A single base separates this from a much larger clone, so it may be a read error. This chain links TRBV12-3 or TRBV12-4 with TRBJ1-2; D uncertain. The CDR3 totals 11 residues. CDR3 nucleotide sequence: TGTTCCAGCAGTTCGAGGCTTGGCTACACCTTC. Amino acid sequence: CSSSSRLGYTF.

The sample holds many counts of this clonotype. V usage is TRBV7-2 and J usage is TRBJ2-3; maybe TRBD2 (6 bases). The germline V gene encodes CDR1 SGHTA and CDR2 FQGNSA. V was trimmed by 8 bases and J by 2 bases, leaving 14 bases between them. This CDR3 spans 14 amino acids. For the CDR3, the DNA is TGTGCCAGCGGACGGGGGTTACCCACAGATACGCAGTATTTT. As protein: CASGRGLPTDTQYF. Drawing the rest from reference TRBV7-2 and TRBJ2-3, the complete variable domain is GAGVSQSPSNKVTEKGKDVELRCDPISGHTALYWYRQSLGQGLEFLIYFQGNSAPDKSGLPSDRFSAERTGGSVSTLTIQRTQQEDSAVYLCASGRGLPTDTQYFGPGTRLTVL.

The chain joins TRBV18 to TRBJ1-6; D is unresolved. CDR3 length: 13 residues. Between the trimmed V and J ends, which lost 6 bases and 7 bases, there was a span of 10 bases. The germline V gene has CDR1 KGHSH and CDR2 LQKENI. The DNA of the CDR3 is TGTGCCAGCTCTCCCGAGGTCAATTCACCCCTCCACTTT. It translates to CASSPEVNSPLHF.

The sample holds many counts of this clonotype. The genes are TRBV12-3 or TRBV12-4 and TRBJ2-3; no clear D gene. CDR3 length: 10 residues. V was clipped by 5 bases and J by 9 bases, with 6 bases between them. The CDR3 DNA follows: TGTGCCAGCAGTAAGGACACGCAGTATTTT. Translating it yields CASSKDTQYF.

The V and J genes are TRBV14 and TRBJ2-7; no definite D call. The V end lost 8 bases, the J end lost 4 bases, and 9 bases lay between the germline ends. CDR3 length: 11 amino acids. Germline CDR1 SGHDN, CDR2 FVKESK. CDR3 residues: CASAASYEQYF. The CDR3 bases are TGTGCCAGCGCGGCCAGTTACGAGCAGTACTTC.

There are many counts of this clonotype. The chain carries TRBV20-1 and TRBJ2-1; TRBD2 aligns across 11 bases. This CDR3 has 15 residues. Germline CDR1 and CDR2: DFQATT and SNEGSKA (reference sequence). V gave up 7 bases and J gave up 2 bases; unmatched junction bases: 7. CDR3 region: CSVRRLAGTYNEQFF. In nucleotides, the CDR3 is TGCAGTGTCCGTCGACTAGCGGGAACCTACAATGAGCAGTTCTTC.

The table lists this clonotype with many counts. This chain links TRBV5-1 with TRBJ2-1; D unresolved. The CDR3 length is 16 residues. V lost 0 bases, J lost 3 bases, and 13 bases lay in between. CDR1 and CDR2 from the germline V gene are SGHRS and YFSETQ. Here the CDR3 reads CASSLETTSIYNEQFF. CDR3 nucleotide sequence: TGCGCCAGCAGCTTGGAGACGACAAGCATCTACAATGAGCAGTTCTTC.

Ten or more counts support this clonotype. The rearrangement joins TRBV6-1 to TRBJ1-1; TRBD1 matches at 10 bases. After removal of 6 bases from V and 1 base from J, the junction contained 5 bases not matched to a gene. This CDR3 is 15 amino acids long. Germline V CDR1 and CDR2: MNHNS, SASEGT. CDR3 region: CASRPRTGGNTEAFF. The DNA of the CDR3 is TGTGCCAGCAGACCAAGGACAGGGGGGAACACTGAAGCTTTCTTT.

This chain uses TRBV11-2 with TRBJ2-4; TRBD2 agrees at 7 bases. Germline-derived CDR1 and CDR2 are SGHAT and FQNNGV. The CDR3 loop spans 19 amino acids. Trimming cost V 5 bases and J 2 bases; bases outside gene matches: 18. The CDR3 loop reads CASSVMPAGNPKSKNIQYF. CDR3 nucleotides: TGTGCCAGCAGCGTGATGCCAGCGGGGAACCCCAAGTCCAAAAACATTCAGTACTTC. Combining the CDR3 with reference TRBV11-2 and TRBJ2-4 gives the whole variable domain EAGVAQSPRYKIIEKRQSVAFWCNPISGHATLYWYQQILGQGPKLLIQFQNNGVVDDSQLPKDRFSAERLKGVDSTLKIQPAKLEDSAVYLCASSVMPAGNPKSKNIQYFGAGTRLSVL.

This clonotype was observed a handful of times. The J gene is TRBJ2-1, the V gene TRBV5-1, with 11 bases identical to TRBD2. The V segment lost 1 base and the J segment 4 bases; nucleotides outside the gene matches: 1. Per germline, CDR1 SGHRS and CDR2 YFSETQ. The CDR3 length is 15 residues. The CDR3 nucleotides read TGCGCCAGCAGCTTGCCTAGCGGGGGGTACAATGAGCAGTTCTTC. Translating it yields CASSLPSGGYNEQFF.

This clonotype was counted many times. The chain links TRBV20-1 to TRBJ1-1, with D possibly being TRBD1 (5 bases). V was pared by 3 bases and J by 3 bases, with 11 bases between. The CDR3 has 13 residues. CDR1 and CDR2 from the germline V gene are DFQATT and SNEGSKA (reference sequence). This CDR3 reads CSASRQRDTEAFF. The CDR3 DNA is TGCAGTGCTAGCCGACAGCGCGACACTGAAGCTTTCTTT.